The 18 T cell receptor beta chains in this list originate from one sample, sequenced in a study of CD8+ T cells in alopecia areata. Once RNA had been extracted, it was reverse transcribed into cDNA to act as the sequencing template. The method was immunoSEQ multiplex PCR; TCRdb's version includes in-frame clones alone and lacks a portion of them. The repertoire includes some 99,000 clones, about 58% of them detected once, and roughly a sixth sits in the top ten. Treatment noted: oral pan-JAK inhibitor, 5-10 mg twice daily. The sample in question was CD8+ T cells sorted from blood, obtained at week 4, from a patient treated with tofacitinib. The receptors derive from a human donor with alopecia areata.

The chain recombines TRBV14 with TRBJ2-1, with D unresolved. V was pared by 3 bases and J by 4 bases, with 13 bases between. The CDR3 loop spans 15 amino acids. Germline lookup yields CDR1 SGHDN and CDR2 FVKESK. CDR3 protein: CASSHPGKLYNEQFF. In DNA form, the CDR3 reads TGTGCCAGCAGCCATCCGGGCAAACTGTACAATGAGCAGTTCTTC.

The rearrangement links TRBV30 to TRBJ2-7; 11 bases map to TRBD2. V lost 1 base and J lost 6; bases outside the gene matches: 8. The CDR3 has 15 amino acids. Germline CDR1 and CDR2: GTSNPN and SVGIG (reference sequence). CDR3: CAWSGILAGVSEQYF. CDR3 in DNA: TGTGCCTGGAGTGGGATACTAGCGGGAGTTTCCGAGCAGTACTTC.

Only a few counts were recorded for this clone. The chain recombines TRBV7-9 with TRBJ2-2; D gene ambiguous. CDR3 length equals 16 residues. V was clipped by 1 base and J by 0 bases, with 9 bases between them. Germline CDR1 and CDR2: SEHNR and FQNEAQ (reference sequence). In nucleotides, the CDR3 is TGTGCCAGCAGCTTAGTAGCAGGACCGAACACCGGGGAGCTGTTTTTT. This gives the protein CASSLVAGPNTGELFF. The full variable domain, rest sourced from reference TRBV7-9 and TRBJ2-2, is DTGVSQNPRHKITKRGQNVTFRCDPISEHNRLYWYRQTLGQGPEFLTYFQNEAQLEKSRLLSDRFSAERPKGSFSTLEIQRTEQGDSAMYLCASSLVAGPNTGELFFGEGSRLTVL.

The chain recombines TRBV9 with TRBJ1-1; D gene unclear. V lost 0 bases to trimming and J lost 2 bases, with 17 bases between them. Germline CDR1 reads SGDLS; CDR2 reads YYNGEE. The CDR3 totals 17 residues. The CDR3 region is CASSVGVQIGPNTEAFF. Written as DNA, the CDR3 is TGTGCCAGCAGCGTAGGCGTCCAAATCGGGCCAAACACTGAAGCTTTCTTT.

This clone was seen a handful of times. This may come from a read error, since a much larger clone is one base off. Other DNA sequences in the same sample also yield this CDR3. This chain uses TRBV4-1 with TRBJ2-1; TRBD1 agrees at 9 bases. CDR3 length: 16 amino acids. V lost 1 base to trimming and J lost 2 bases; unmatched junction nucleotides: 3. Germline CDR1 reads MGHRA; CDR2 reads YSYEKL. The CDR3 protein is CASSQVGQGPYNEQFF. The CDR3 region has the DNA TGCGCCAGCAGCCAAGTGGGACAGGGTCCCTACAATGAGCAGTTCTTC.

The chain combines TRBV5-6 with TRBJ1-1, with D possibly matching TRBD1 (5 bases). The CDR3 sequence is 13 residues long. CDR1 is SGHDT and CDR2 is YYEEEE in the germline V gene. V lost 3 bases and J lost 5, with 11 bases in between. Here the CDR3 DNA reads TGTGCCAGCAGCTCGGGGGGAAAGACTGAAGCTTTCTTT. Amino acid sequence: CASSSGGKTEAFF.

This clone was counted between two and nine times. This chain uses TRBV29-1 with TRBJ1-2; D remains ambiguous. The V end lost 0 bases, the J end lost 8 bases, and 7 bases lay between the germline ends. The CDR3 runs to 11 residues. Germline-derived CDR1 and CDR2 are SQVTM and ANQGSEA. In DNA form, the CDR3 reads TGCAGCGTTGAAGAACCATCCGGCTACACCTTC. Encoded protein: CSVEEPSGYTF.

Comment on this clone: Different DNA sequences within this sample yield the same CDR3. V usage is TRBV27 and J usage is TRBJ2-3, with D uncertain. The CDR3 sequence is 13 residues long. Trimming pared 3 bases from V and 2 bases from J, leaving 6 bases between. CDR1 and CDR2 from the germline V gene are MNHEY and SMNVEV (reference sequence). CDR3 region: CASSFGLTDTQYF. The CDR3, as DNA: TGTGCCAGCAGTTTCGGCCTCACAGATACGCAGTATTTT.

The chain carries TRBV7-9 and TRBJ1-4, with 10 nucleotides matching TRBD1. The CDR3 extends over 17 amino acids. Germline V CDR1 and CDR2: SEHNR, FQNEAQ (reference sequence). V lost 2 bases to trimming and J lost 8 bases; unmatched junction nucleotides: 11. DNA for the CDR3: TGTGCCAGCAGCTTAACCGACGGGGGACAGGGGCGAGAAAAACTGTTTTTT. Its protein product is CASSLTDGGQGREKLFF.

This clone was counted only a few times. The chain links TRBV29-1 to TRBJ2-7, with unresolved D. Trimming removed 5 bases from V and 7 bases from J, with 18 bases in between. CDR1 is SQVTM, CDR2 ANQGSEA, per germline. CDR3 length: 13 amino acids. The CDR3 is CSVFFGDYKEQYF. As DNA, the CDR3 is TGCAGCGTTTTTTTTGGGGATTATAAGGAGCAGTACTTC.

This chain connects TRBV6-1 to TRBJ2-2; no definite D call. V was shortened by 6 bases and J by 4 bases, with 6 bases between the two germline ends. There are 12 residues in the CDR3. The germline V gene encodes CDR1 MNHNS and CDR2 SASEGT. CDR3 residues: CASRVLTGELFF. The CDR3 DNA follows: TGTGCCAGCAGAGTACTCACCGGGGAGCTGTTTTTT.

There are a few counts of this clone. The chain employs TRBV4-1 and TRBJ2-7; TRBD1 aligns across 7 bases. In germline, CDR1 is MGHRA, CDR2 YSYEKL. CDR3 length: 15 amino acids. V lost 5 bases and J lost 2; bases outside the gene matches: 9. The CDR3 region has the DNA TGCGCCAGCAGCACTGGGGACAGCCTTCCCTACGAGCAGTACTTC. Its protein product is CASSTGDSLPYEQYF.

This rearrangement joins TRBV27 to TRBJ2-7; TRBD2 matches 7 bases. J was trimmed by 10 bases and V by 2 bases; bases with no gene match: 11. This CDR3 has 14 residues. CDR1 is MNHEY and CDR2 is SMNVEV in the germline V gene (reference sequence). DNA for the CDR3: TGTGCCAGCAGTTTAGGGCTAGCGGACATGTCTCAGTACTTC. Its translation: CASSLGLADMSQYF.

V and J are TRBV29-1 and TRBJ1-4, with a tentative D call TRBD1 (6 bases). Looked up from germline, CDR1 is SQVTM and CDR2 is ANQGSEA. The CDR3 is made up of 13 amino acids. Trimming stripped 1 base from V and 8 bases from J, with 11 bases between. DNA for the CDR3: TGCAGCGTTGAAGGGGGGCCGGAGGAAAAACTGTTTTTT. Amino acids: CSVEGGPEEKLFF.

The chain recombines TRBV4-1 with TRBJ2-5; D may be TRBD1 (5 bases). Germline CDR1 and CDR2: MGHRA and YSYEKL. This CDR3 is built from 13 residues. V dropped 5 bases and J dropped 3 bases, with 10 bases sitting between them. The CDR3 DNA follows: TGCGCCAGCAGCGGTACAGGTGAAGAGACCCAGTACTTC. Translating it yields CASSGTGEETQYF.

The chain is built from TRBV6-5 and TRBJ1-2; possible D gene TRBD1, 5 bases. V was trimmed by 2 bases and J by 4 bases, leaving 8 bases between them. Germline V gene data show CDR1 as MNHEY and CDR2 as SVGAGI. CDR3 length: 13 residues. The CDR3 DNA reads TGTGCCAGCAGTTACGGGGCTGGCTATGGCTACACCTTC. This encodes CASSYGAGYGYTF.

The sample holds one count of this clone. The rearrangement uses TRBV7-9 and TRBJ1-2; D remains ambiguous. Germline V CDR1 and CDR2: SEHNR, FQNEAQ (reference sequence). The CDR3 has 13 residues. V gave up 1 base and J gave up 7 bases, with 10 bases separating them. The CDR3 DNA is TGTGCCAGCAGCTTAGTCCTAGGTGCTGGCTACACCTTC. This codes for CASSLVLGAGYTF.

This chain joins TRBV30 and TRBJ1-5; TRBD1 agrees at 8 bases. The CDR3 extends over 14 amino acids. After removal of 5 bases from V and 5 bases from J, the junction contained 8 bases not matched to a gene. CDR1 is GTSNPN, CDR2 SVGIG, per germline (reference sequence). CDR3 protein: CAWDRGQGDQPQHF. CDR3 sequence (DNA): TGTGCCTGGGATAGAGGACAGGGCGATCAGCCCCAGCATTTT.